The next 18 T cell receptor beta chains were all read from a single sample in a study of blood T cell repertoires in COVID-19. Some clones are missing from TCRdb's copy, which holds only in-frame ones; the method was immunoSEQ multiplex PCR. Of some 200,000 clones in the sample, roughly 90% were seen once. The sequenced material came from PBMCs or T cells enriched from blood (not recorded which). The receptors were sampled from a woman in her twenties or thirties who had recovered from COVID-19.

The CDR3 is CASQVGRGYGYTF. The CDR3 nucleotides are TGTGCCAGCCAAGTAGGACGGGGCTATGGCTACACCTTC. The chain recombines TRBV21-1 with TRBJ1-2. TRBV21-1 corresponds to a pseudogene. The CDR3 runs 13 residues.

This chain links TRBV19 with TRBJ2-2; 8 positions agree with TRBD1. Trimming removed 9 bases from V and 7 bases from J; junction bases left unmatched: 7. Germline V gene lookup returns CDR1 LNHDA and CDR2 SQIVND (reference sequence). The CDR3 has 13 amino acids. The CDR3 region has the DNA TGTGCCAGCTCTACAGGGGGTGTCGGGGAGCTGTTTTTT. This encodes CASSTGGVGELFF.

The chain uses TRBV7-2 and TRBJ2-2; no clear D gene. Per the germline V gene, CDR1 is SGHTA and CDR2 is FQGNSA. This CDR3 is 14 amino acids long. Between the trimmed V and J ends, which lost 4 bases and 5 bases, there was a span of 11 bases. For the CDR3, the DNA is TGTGCCAGCAGCTCAGGTTGGCGTACCGGGGAGCTGTTTTTT. Translating it yields CASSSGWRTGELFF.

The chain links TRBV7-3 to TRBJ2-1, with 14 bases lining up with TRBD2. After removal of 5 bases from V and 4 bases from J, the junction contained 1 base not matched to a gene. The CDR3 has 15 residues. Germline V gives CDR1 SGHTA, CDR2 FQGTGA. The CDR3 DNA sequence: TGTGCCAGCAGCGGACTAGCGGGGGGTTACAATGAGCAGTTCTTC. It codes for CASSGLAGGYNEQFF.

V gene TRBV19 combines with J gene TRBJ1-3, with D maybe TRBD1 (6 bases). The CDR3 loop spans 14 amino acids. V was shortened by 7 bases and J by 4 bases, with 14 bases between the two germline ends. Germline V CDR1 and CDR2: LNHDA, SQIVND (reference sequence). The CDR3 protein is CASIPGGLGNTIYF. CDR3 in DNA: TGTGCCAGTATCCCGGGGGGGCTGGGAAACACCATATATTTT.

V is TRBV3-1 (or the pseudogene TRBV3-2) and J is TRBJ2-2; D is unresolved. CDR1 LGHDT and CDR2 YNNKEL come from the germline V gene (reference sequence). This CDR3 contains 15 residues. V lost 4 bases to trimming and J lost 1 base, with 10 bases between them. This CDR3 reads CASSRLVGNTGELFF. The CDR3 DNA reads as TGTGCCAGCAGCCGACTGGTGGGGAACACCGGGGAGCTGTTTTTT.

This chain connects TRBV7-9 to TRBJ2-3, with 11 nucleotides matching TRBD2. Germline assignment: CDR1 SEHNR and CDR2 FQNEAQ (reference sequence). Trimming removed 4 bases from V and 7 bases from J; junction bases left unmatched: 13. This CDR3 has 17 residues. CDR3 region: CASSSSSPVAGGNTQYF. The CDR3 DNA sequence: TGTGCCAGCAGCTCTTCTAGTCCGGTAGCGGGGGGGAATACGCAGTATTTT. Full variable domain (missing parts from reference TRBV7-9 and TRBJ2-3): DTGVSQNPRHKITKRGQNVTFRCDPISEHNRLYWYRQTLGQGPEFLTYFQNEAQLEKSRLLSDRFSAERPKGSFSTLEIQRTEQGDSAMYLCASSSSSPVAGGNTQYFGPGTRLTVL.

The genes are TRBV4-3 and TRBJ2-7; 7 bases are shared with TRBD2. V was clipped by 0 bases and J by 5 bases; unmatched bases: 10. The CDR3 runs to 16 residues. The germline V gene encodes CDR1 LGHNA and CDR2 YSLEER. DNA of the CDR3: TGCGCCAGCAGCCAAGATATAGGACTAGGGAGCGACGAGCAGTACTTC. It encodes CASSQDIGLGSDEQYF.

The chain combines TRBV9 with TRBJ2-3, with D perhaps TRBD1 (6 bases). Germline V lookup: CDR1 SGDLS, CDR2 YYNGEE. Trimming removed 3 bases from V and 6 bases from J, with 14 bases in between. This CDR3 comprises 14 residues. The CDR3 nucleotides are TGTGCCAGCAGCGGGGGGCGCCGTTCGGATACGCAGTATTTT. Translated, it gives CASSGGRRSDTQYF.

CDR3 nucleotides: TGTGCCAGCAGTCTAGGGGGTACGGATGAGCAGTTCTTC. It encodes CASSLGGTDEQFF. J is TRBJ2-1 and V is TRBV27, with D perhaps matching TRBD1 (6 bases). The length of the CDR3 is 13 residues. Germline CDR1 MNHEY, CDR2 SMNVEV (reference sequence). Trimming removed 5 bases from V and 8 bases from J, with 13 bases in between.

This clone has a single count. The gene calls are TRBV19 and TRBJ2-7, with 8 positions matching TRBD1. The CDR3 covers 14 residues. CDR1 and CDR2 (germline): LNHDA, SQIVND (reference sequence). V shed 6 bases and J 3 bases; nucleotides not matched to a gene: 7. CDR3 in amino acids: CASSQQGGDYEQYF. In DNA, the CDR3 is TGTGCCAGTAGCCAACAGGGGGGCGACTACGAGCAGTACTTC.

The chain joins TRBV3-1 (or the pseudogene TRBV3-2) to TRBJ1-2; 12 positions match TRBD1. Germline values: CDR1 LGHDT, CDR2 YNNKEL (reference sequence). J was trimmed by 7 bases and V by 1 base; bases with no gene match: 7. The CDR3 has 16 residues. CDR3 nucleotide sequence: TGTGCCAGCAGCCAAGTCCCGGGACAGGGGGCGGGTGGCTACACCTTC. It is translated as CASSQVPGQGAGGYTF.

The chain joins TRBV6-5 to TRBJ1-2; tentatively, D is TRBD1 (6 bases). This CDR3 spans 13 amino acids. The V and J ends lost 5 bases and 5 bases respectively, with 12 bases between them. Germline V gives CDR1 MNHEY, CDR2 SVGAGI. As DNA, the CDR3 is TGTGCCAGCAGTCTAGGGGGTGGGTATGGCTACACCTTC. As protein: CASSLGGGYGYTF.

The gene calls are TRBV7-2 and TRBJ1-1; TRBD1 is a possible D gene (5 bases). Per the germline V gene, CDR1 is SGHTA and CDR2 is FQGNSA. The germline V and J ends were trimmed by 1 base and 5 bases, with 17 bases remaining between them. CDR3 length: 16 residues. The CDR3 DNA reads as TGTGCCAGCAGCTTAGGGACAAAGACAGTCAGAACTGAAGCTTTCTTT. Its translation is CASSLGTKTVRTEAFF.

V and J are TRBV19 and TRBJ2-7, with D tentatively TRBD1 (6 bases). The CDR3 is made up of 15 amino acids. Looked up from germline, CDR1 is LNHDA and CDR2 is SQIVND (reference sequence). V was pared by 5 bases and J by 2 bases, with 16 bases between. CDR3 nucleotide sequence: TGTGCCAGTAGTTTGAACAGGGAGCCTACCTACGAGCAGTACTTC. This codes for CASSLNREPTYEQYF.

The V gene is TRBV11-2, the J gene TRBJ1-4; no firm D call. From germline, CDR1 is SGHAT and CDR2 FQNNGV. The ends were cut back, 6 bases at V and 3 bases at J, with 11 bases in the middle. The CDR3 is 14 amino acids. CDR3 sequence reads: CASRLVEANEKLFF. CDR3 nucleotide sequence: TGTGCCAGCAGACTGGTGGAGGCTAATGAAAAACTGTTTTTT.

The sample holds a few counts of this clone. The V and J genes are TRBV19 and TRBJ1-2; 7 bases agree with TRBD1. This CDR3 contains 12 residues. CDR1 is LNHDA, CDR2 SQIVND, per germline (reference sequence). J was trimmed by 7 bases and V by 9 bases; bases with no gene match: 8. The chain's CDR3 is CARKDRDSGYTF. CDR3 bases: TGTGCCAGAAAAGACAGGGACTCTGGCTACACCTTC.

V is TRBV19 and J is TRBJ1-6, with D unclear. CDR1 LNHDA and CDR2 SQIVND come from the germline V gene (reference sequence). Trimming left V 3 bases short and J 7 bases short, with 10 bases between. The CDR3 covers 14 residues. This CDR3 is CASSISVGNSPLHF. For the CDR3, the DNA is TGTGCCAGTAGTATCTCGGTCGGGAATTCACCCCTCCACTTT.